The 20 T cell receptor beta chains below come from one sample, sequenced in a study of T-cell memory formation after mild COVID-19. TCRdb redid the calling of the 5' RACE reads with MiXCR, one entry per CDR3 protein. The sample carries 350,000 or so distinct CDR3 sequences, 20% to 25% recorded once. Sequencing used PBMCs or a T cell subset sorted from them (not recorded which). These receptor sequences come from a man aged 18 to 29 who had mild COVID-19 (a few samples of this study predate the infection). Cell type and time point are not known.

This clonotype has only a few counts. V is TRBV21-1 and J is TRBJ2-7; no DNA check was done on the table's D call, TRBD2. TRBV21-1 is a pseudogene. The CDR3 spans 15 residues. CDR3 nucleotides: TGTGCCAGCATCGGGACTAGCGGGGCCCAATACGAGCAGTACGTC. Its protein is CASIGTSGAQYEQYV.

The rearrangement links TRBV6-6 to TRBJ1-5; tentative D call: TRBD1 (5 bases). In germline, CDR1 is MNHNY, CDR2 SVGAGI (reference sequence). The germline V and J ends were trimmed by 9 bases and 5 bases, with 14 bases remaining between them. This CDR3 comprises 13 residues. CDR3 loop: CARSRGADQPQHF. The DNA for the CDR3 is TGTGCCAGGTCCCGGGGCGCCGATCAGCCCCAGCATTTT.

There are many counts of this clonotype. V and J are TRBV4-3 and TRBJ2-5; D might be TRBD1 (6 bases). The CDR3 extends over 14 amino acids. Germline V gene sequence: CDR1 LGHNA, CDR2 YSLEER. The germline V and J ends were trimmed by 4 bases and 4 bases, with 13 bases remaining between them. The CDR3 DNA sequence: TGCGCCAGCAGCCGCTCAACAGGGTCAGAGACCCAGTACTTC. Residues: CASSRSTGSETQYF.

This clonotype was seen a handful of times. V is TRBV7-2 and J is TRBJ1-6; D gene uncertain. There are 15 residues in the CDR3. Trimming shortened V by 2 bases and J by 10 bases, and 15 bases separated the two germline ends. Germline CDR1 SGHTA, CDR2 FQGNSA. DNA of the CDR3: TGTGCCAGCAGCTTAAATATAGGGCTCGGCTCACCCCTCCACTTT. Its protein is CASSLNIGLGSPLHF.

This clonotype was seen a few times. V gene TRBV4-1 combines with J gene TRBJ2-3; D assignment may be TRBD1 or TRBD2 (6 bases each). Germline V gives CDR1 MGHRA, CDR2 YSYEKL. The CDR3 is made up of 15 amino acids. Trimming cost V 6 bases and J 1 base, with 14 bases left between them. DNA of the CDR3: TGCGCCAGCAGGGTCGTCGGGGGCCGCACAGATACGCAGTATTTT. Translation gives CASRVVGGRTDTQYF.

This clonotype was found many times. The J gene is TRBJ2-1, the V gene TRBV9; D ambiguous. The CDR3 is 14 amino acids. Germline assignment: CDR1 SGDLS and CDR2 YYNGEE. The V gene lost 5 bases and the J gene lost 0 bases, with 9 bases spanning the gap. CDR3 bases: TGTGCCAGCAGACCCCTGAGCTCCTACAATGAGCAGTTCTTC. This encodes CASRPLSSYNEQFF.

V usage is TRBV5-1 and J usage is TRBJ2-3; D call uncertain. Between the trimmed V and J ends, which lost 5 bases and 4 bases, there was a span of 14 bases. The CDR3 loop spans 14 amino acids. Looked up from germline, CDR1 is SGHRS and CDR2 is YFSETQ. For the CDR3, the DNA is TGCGCCAGCAGATGGGCATATTTGGCAGATACGCAGTATTTT. Protein product: CASRWAYLADTQYF. Based on the CDR3 plus reference TRBV5-1 and TRBJ2-3, the full variable domain is KAGVTQTPRYLIKTRGQQVTLSCSPISGHRSVSWYQQTPGQGLQFLFEYFSETQRNKGNFPGRFSGRQFSNSRSEMNVSTLELGDSALYLCASRWAYLADTQYFGPGTRLTVL.

The gene calls are TRBV5-1 and TRBJ1-1, with 8 bases matching TRBD1. From germline, CDR1 is SGHRS and CDR2 YFSETQ. The CDR3 covers 13 residues. Trimming removed 5 bases from V and 4 bases from J; junction bases left unmatched: 4. The CDR3 sequence: CASSHRGSTEAFF. CDR3 nucleotide sequence: TGCGCCAGCAGTCACAGGGGGAGCACTGAAGCTTTCTTT. The variable domain in full, completed from reference TRBV5-1 and TRBJ1-1, reads KAGVTQTPRYLIKTRGQQVTLSCSPISGHRSVSWYQQTPGQGLQFLFEYFSETQRNKGNFPGRFSGRQFSNSRSEMNVSTLELGDSALYLCASSHRGSTEAFFGQGTRLTVV.

The CDR3 protein is CATSRERGWGTDTQYF. The CDR3 bases are TGTGCCACCAGCAGAGAGAGGGGATGGGGCACAGATACGCAGTATTTT. The V and J genes are TRBV15 and TRBJ2-3; D tentatively reads TRBD1 or TRBD2 (5 bases each). Germline lookup yields CDR1 LNHNV and CDR2 YYDKDF (reference sequence). This CDR3 region has 16 residues. Trimming removed 0 bases at V and 1 base at J, with 11 bases between.

This rearrangement joins TRBV7-6 to TRBJ1-1, with D unresolved. The germline V and J ends were trimmed by 8 bases and 1 base, with 20 bases remaining between them. Germline-derived CDR1 and CDR2 are SGHVS and FNYEAQ. CDR3 length: 16 amino acids. As DNA, the CDR3 is TGTGCCAGCCCACTGATCGCCGTCGGGTCGAACACTGAAGCTTTCTTT. Translating it yields CASPLIAVGSNTEAFF.

This chain connects TRBV7-3 to TRBJ2-3; 8 bases agree with TRBD2. This CDR3 is 15 amino acids long. Germline V lookup: CDR1 SGHTA, CDR2 FQGTGA. J was trimmed by 4 bases and V by 4 bases; bases with no gene match: 7. The CDR3 here is CASSSAGGRADTQYF. The CDR3 region has the DNA TGTGCCAGCAGCTCCGCGGGGGGCCGCGCAGATACGCAGTATTTT.

This clonotype came up a few times. The chain uses TRBV20-1 and TRBJ2-3, with TRBD2 identical over 11 bases. This CDR3 is built from 15 residues. Germline assignment: CDR1 DFQATT and CDR2 SNEGSKA (reference sequence). V lost 0 bases, J lost 7 bases, and 6 bases stayed unmatched. The CDR3 DNA reads TGCAGTGCTAGAGATCAGACTAGCGGGGCGAATACGCAGTATTTT. The encoded protein is CSARDQTSGANTQYF.

This chain joins TRBV7-2 and TRBJ1-6; possibly TRBD1 for D (5 bases). This CDR3 has 14 amino acids. Looked up from germline, CDR1 is SGHTA and CDR2 is FQGNSA. V gave up 4 bases and J gave up 8 bases, with 12 bases separating them. DNA of the CDR3: TGTGCCAGCAGCTACCGACGGGACGATTCACCCCTCCACTTT. Protein product: CASSYRRDDSPLHF.

The rearrangement joins TRBV28 to TRBJ2-5, with 8 bases matching TRBD2. The CDR3 sequence is 15 residues long. The V segment lost 7 bases and the J segment 6 bases; nucleotides outside the gene matches: 13. CDR1 is MDHEN and CDR2 is SYDVKM in the germline V gene. DNA of the CDR3: TGTGCCAGCACCAAACTCCGGGGGGGCTTAAAGACCCAGTACTTC. Translated, it gives CASTKLRGGLKTQYF.

This clonotype was counted only a few times. This chain links TRBV4-3 with TRBJ2-3, with D unresolved. Germline CDR1 LGHNA, CDR2 YSLEER. V was trimmed by 0 bases and J by 7 bases, leaving 8 bases between them. The CDR3 has 13 residues. CDR3 region: CASSQDLGNTQYF. DNA of the CDR3: TGCGCCAGCAGCCAAGATCTGGGGAATACGCAGTATTTT.

J is TRBJ2-7 and V is TRBV7-6; 8 bases are shared with TRBD1. With 5 bases clipped from V and 5 bases from J, the junction kept 8 bases outside the gene matches. The CDR3 runs to 14 residues. CDR1 and CDR2 from the germline V gene are SGHVS and FNYEAQ. In DNA form, the CDR3 reads TGTGCCAGCAGCCAAGACAGGGGTTGGGACGAGCAGTACTTC. As protein: CASSQDRGWDEQYF.

The chain links TRBV28 to TRBJ2-3; D tentatively fits TRBD1 or TRBD2 (6 bases each). This CDR3 spans 17 amino acids. Germline V gene data show CDR1 as MDHEN and CDR2 as SYDVKM. V dropped 4 bases and J dropped 1 base, with 18 bases sitting between them. The CDR3 DNA is TGTGCCAGCAGTTCCCGTCGTTGGGGGGCTCGCACAGATACGCAGTATTTT. Protein: CASSSRRWGARTDTQYF.

In this sample, this clonotype turned up a few times. The chain links TRBV6-6 to TRBJ2-7; the match to TRBD1 covers 7 bases. Germline trimming cut 2 bases from V and 6 bases from J; bases unmatched to any gene: 13. This CDR3 is built from 16 residues. Germline CDR1 is MNHNY and CDR2 is SVGAGI (reference sequence). CDR3 residues: CASSYVPNKQGSEQYV. The CDR3 coding sequence is TGTGCCAGCAGTTACGTCCCGAATAAACAGGGGTCCGAGCAGTACGTC.

This clonotype was counted only a few times. This sequence joins TRBV20-1 and TRBJ1-5; 7 nucleotides line up with TRBD1. CDR3 size: 12 residues. Germline CDR1 DFQATT, CDR2 SNEGSKA (reference sequence). Trimming at V came to 6 bases and at J to 7 bases, leaving 6 bases not matched to a gene. In DNA, the CDR3 is TGCAGTGCAGATAACAGGGGCCAGCCCCAGCATTTT. Protein: CSADNRGQPQHF.

The gene calls are TRBV5-5 and TRBJ2-7, with unresolved D. Trimming cost V 6 bases and J 0 bases, with 16 bases left between them. CDR3 length: 15 residues. CDR1 is SGHKS, CDR2 YYEKEE, per germline (reference sequence). The CDR3 DNA is TGTGCCAGCACCCCAGTAAGGCAAAGCTCCTACGAGCAGTACTTC. Translating it yields CASTPVRQSSYEQYF.